The present T cell receptor beta chain was sequenced within a study of shared clonotypes between healthy human individuals (dated by TCRdb to about 2020). The study in broad terms: Two women and a few men aged 18 to 49 years were included in the cohort. Per donor, three plates each were used for CD4 naive and CD4 memory, two for CD8 naive, and one for CD8 memory. To estimate repertoire size and how much clonotypes are shared between individuals, the study performed deep sequencing of blood TCR repertoires from roughly five healthy adults. Different laboratories and diverse techniques were used to prepare libraries and sequence TCR repertoires, to increase sequencing depth and limit assay-specific biases. Per donor, leukapheresis produced somewhere between about 0.9 and 10 billion PBMCs. Overall study results and their limits: Even with the large sequencing depth, rarefaction of the sorted-subset datasets indicated that sequencing was incomplete. Sampling was limited to blood, and TCR repertoires in tissue likely differ from TCR repertoires in blood. Higher generation probabilities were observed for clonotypes shared by all four sorted-subset donors than for non-shared clonotypes. When a handful of donors were compared, the shared fraction of clonotypes was about 5.5% for naive CD4, 3.5% to 4% for naive CD8, about 2.5% for memory CD4, and less than 0.45% for memory CD8. Naive subsets generally had larger estimated clonotype richness than memory subsets. Pairwise subsampling indicated that sequencing depth was expected to affect the degree of clonotype sharing among donors. The genetic and exposure-history diversity represented was limited by the small number of donors.

CD8 naive samples were obtained by positive selection for CCR7 among CD45RO-negative cells, yielding a CD45RA+CCR7+ population from which TemRA cells were excluded. Donors were healthy HIV-negative adults with no recently reported acute infections or vaccinations. Every donor was a Caucasian adult residing in Nashville, Tennessee, USA. Blood was obtained by leukapheresis, after which PBMCs were separated by Ficoll-Histopaque density gradient centrifugation and cryopreserved in liquid nitrogen vapor phase. Purity and quantity of every magnetically sorted T cell population were checked by analytical flow cytometry. Genomic DNA was isolated from every sorted fraction and measured by UV absorbance on a Nanodrop 2000c. V is shortened by 4 bases, J by 0 bases, and the region joining them spans 15 bases. From the cysteine up to the phenylalanine, the CDR3 has a length of 16 residues. Just the 48-base CDR3 DNA is kept, in frame starting at base 1. The CDR1 and CDR2 encoded by the germline V gene are SGHDT and YYEEEE.

Using the deep immunoSEQ assay, multiplex PCR amplified TCR CDR3 regions from genomic DNA. Extracted genomic DNA from each cell subset was distributed evenly across all wells of several immunoSEQ 96-well plates, and each plate was treated as a replicate. For sorted subsets, each replicate PCR was loaded with around 200 ng genomic DNA, equivalent to about 30,000 T cell genomes. Purified libraries were measured with a Qubit 3.0 fluorometer, size-checked on a Bioanalyzer 2100, and measured again with the KAPA Library Quantification kit. Every immunoSEQ 96-well plate was sequenced on a dedicated single-read 150-cycle Illumina NextSeq 550 flow cell. As for the authors' bioinformatics: Because only junctional sequences without quality scores were contained in the immunoSEQ output, filtering matching that applied to full-length reads could not be performed. Sequences were annotated with PyIR, a Python wrapper for IgBLAST v1.9, using IMGT germline references to assign V/J genes and CDR3. Reads were removed for weak V/J assignments (E-value above 1e-6), missing CDR3, stop codons, out-of-frame junctions, or ambiguous translated residues. V3J clonotypes were defined as sequences sharing an identical inferred V gene, J gene, and CDR3 amino acid sequence. Percentage overlap between repertoires was calculated by dividing the number of shared unique clonotypes by the size of the smaller repertoire. Richness of each repertoire was evaluated using RTK rarefaction, the Chao1 estimator, and Recon v2.1 estimates of unobserved clonotypes. Generation probabilities were computed with OLGA for all TCRbeta clonotypes obtained by the gDNA method from a handful of donors. Imported from immuneACCESS, the table was reduced by TCRdb to in-frame sequences with V and J called. These copies leave out some clones; in studies compared against another copy, an unresolved V gene accounts for under half, and the cause of the remainder is not known. V and J calls and clone size come straight from that table; D and trimming were deduced from the DNA. For this sample the table gives about 800,000 clones, of which 96% were detected only once. Under 0.25% of the sample lies in the top ten.

Points on this clone: Its specific antigen is unknown. Qualities for individual bases were not recorded, and no much larger clone is one base off.

This chain joins TRBV5-6 to TRBJ2-3; perhaps TRBD2 is the D gene, with 6 bases matching. Specimen: naive CD8+ T cells sorted from blood. The cell subset or site label, as the study defines it: CD45RA+CCR7+. The clonotype comes from a man aged 25-40 years in good health. The CDR3 protein is CASSTESSGSTDTQYF. Here is the DNA: TGTGCCAGCAGCACAGAGAGTAGCGGAAGCACAGATACGCAGTATTTT.